One and the same sample provided the 18 T cell receptor beta chains below, sequenced in a study of T-cell reconstitution after alpha-beta-depleted transplantation in children. Unique molecular identifiers tagged the TCRbeta library. TCRdb used MiXCR to reprocess the PCR reads, holding one entry per CDR3 protein. The table has about 230,000 distinct CDR3 sequences, 9.7% seen once; the top ten hold about 4.8%. Sequenced material: PBMCs from the stem cell graft donor, taken from the stem cell graft. The receptors were gathered from a human donor who donated a stem cell graft to a child with SCID.

This clonotype was found many times. J is TRBJ1-1 and V is TRBV20-1; the D gene is possibly TRBD1 (6 bases). V shed 6 bases and J shed 3 bases, with 20 bases lying between them. Germline loops: CDR1 DFQATT, CDR2 SNEGSKA (reference sequence). The CDR3 has 15 residues. The CDR3 nucleotides are TGCAGTGCACGAACGGGGGCAGGGGTATACACTGAAGCTTTCTTT. Its protein is CSARTGAGVYTEAFF.

This clonotype occurred many times. The CDR3 loop is CASSPVGTSGPETQYF. CDR3 sequence (DNA): TGCGCCAGCAGCCCCGTTGGGACTAGCGGTCCAGAGACCCAGTACTTC. The rearrangement uses TRBV5-1 and TRBJ2-5; 11 bases align to TRBD2. The CDR3 loop spans 16 amino acids. Germline CDR1 reads SGHRS; CDR2 reads YFSETQ. V shed 4 bases, J shed 4 bases, and the junction held 9 bases outside the gene matches. Looking up the rest from reference TRBV5-1 and TRBJ2-5 gives the full variable domain: KAGVTQTPRYLIKTRGQQVTLSCSPISGHRSVSWYQQTPGQGLQFLFEYFSETQRNKGNFPGRFSGRQFSNSRSEMNVSTLELGDSALYLCASSPVGTSGPETQYFGPGTRLLVL.

On this clonotype itself: A junction boundary mismatches the germline segment, possibly from a read error. The V call is TRBV5-1, the J call TRBJ1-1; possible D gene TRBD1, 5 bases. Germline-derived CDR1 and CDR2 are SGHRS and YFSETQ. The CDR3 covers 13 residues. The CDR3 reads CASSEQGDTEAFF. CDR3 nucleotides: TGCGCGAGCAGTGAGCAGGGAGATACTGAAGCTTTCTTT.

A few counts support this clonotype. The chain uses TRBV6-5 and TRBJ2-1; D gene uncertain. This CDR3 is built from 15 residues. Germline V lookup: CDR1 MNHEY, CDR2 SVGAGI. The V end was cut by 6 bases, the J end by 6 bases, with 18 bases between. In nucleotides, the CDR3 is TGTGCCAGCAGGCCAGCTAATCTCGTCAGCAATGAGCAGTTCTTC. This encodes CASRPANLVSNEQFF.

The sample holds many counts of this clonotype. The chain couples TRBV11-2 to TRBJ1-6; 8 bases are a match to TRBD1. The CDR3 extends over 15 amino acids. With V trimmed by 5 bases and J by 9 bases, 9 bases remained unmatched. CDR1 SGHAT and CDR2 FQNNGV come from the germline V gene. In DNA, the CDR3 is TGTGCCAGCAGCGACCGACAGGGGTACGGTTCACCCCTCCACTTT. Its protein is CASSDRQGYGSPLHF.

There are many counts of this clonotype. J is TRBJ1-1 and V is TRBV7-9; 8 bases align to TRBD1. The junction had 7 bases not matched to a gene; V was cut back by 4 bases and J by 3 bases. The V gene's germline CDR1 is SEHNR and CDR2 FQNEAQ (reference sequence). The CDR3 spans 15 residues. The CDR3 DNA reads as TGTGCCAGCAGCTCAGGACAGGGCCCGGACACTGAAGCTTTCTTT. Translation: CASSSGQGPDTEAFF.

The chain recombines TRBV20-1 with TRBJ2-1; the D gene is possibly TRBD1 (6 bases). Germline lookup yields CDR1 DFQATT and CDR2 SNEGSKA (reference sequence). Trimming stripped 1 base from V and 3 bases from J, with 16 bases between. The CDR3 sequence is 16 residues long. This chain's CDR3 is CSARGGHAQIYNEQFF. The CDR3 DNA is TGCAGTGCTAGAGGGGGGCACGCACAAATCTACAATGAGCAGTTCTTC.

Concerning this clonotype itself: This clone may be a read error of a much larger clone one base away. The chain combines TRBV7-2 with TRBJ1-1, with D perhaps matching TRBD1 (5 bases). The germline V and J ends were trimmed by 5 bases and 8 bases, with 15 bases remaining between them. This CDR3 is built from 13 residues. Germline V gene lookup returns CDR1 SGHTA and CDR2 FQGNSA. DNA of the CDR3: TGTGCCAGCAGCCCCAGGGCCGCCAGGGAAGCTTTCTTT. Its translation: CASSPRAAREAFF.

In this sample, this clonotype turned up many times. DNA of the CDR3: TGCAGTGCTAGAGAGAGGGGACTAGAAGGAGAGACCCAGTACTTC. It is translated as CSARERGLEGETQYF. V is TRBV20-1 and J is TRBJ2-5; TRBD2 matches 8 bases. CDR1 and CDR2 from the germline V gene are DFQATT and SNEGSKA (reference sequence). The junction had 7 bases not matched to a gene; V was cut back by 0 bases and J by 4 bases. This CDR3 is built from 15 residues.

This clonotype was recorded at least ten times. The chain combines TRBV7-2 with TRBJ1-1; 9 bases fit TRBD1. CDR1 is SGHTA, CDR2 FQGNSA, per germline. This CDR3 comprises 14 residues. The J segment lost 11 bases and the V segment lost 2 bases, leaving 9 bases of the junction unmatched. DNA for the CDR3: TGTGCCAGCAGCTTAAACAGGGGGCACTGGGGGGCTTTCTTT. This encodes CASSLNRGHWGAFF.

This clonotype was counted at least ten times. The rearrangement links TRBV20-1 to TRBJ2-3; TRBD1 might be the D (6 bases). V dropped 0 bases and J dropped 2 bases, with 12 bases sitting between them. The CDR3 has 15 residues. CDR1 and CDR2 (germline): DFQATT, SNEGSKA (reference sequence). CDR3 amino acids: CSARDPRGSTDTQYF. The DNA for the CDR3 is TGCAGTGCTAGAGATCCCAGGGGATCCACAGATACGCAGTATTTT.

This clonotype has a count of ten or more. The chain combines TRBV7-2 with TRBJ2-1; 9 bases agree with TRBD2. Germline CDR1 and CDR2: SGHTA and FQGNSA. Germline trimming cut 1 base from V and 2 bases from J; bases unmatched to any gene: 6. This CDR3 region has 17 residues. The CDR3 bases are TGTGCCAGCAGCTTAGTAGCCCTAGCGGGGCCCTACAATGAGCAGTTCTTC. Protein: CASSLVALAGPYNEQFF.

This clonotype was counted at least ten times. V and J are TRBV28 and TRBJ2-7; the D gene is possibly TRBD2 (6 bases). Deletions cut 7 bases from V and 3 bases from J, with 16 bases between. Germline CDR1 is MDHEN and CDR2 is SYDVKM. The CDR3 is made up of 14 amino acids. The CDR3 nucleotides read TGTGCCAGCACCACGGGGGTACAGTACTACGAGCAGTACTTC. Amino acid sequence: CASTTGVQYYEQYF.

The table lists this clonotype with many counts. The chain has TRBV6-5 and TRBJ2-5; the match to TRBD2 covers 7 bases. There are 14 residues in the CDR3. The germline V gene has CDR1 MNHEY and CDR2 SVGAGI. V dropped 2 bases and J dropped 5; count of bases not matched to a gene: 5. The CDR3 region has the DNA TGTGCCAGCAGTTACACCGGGGGGAGGGAGACCCAGTACTTC. Translating gives CASSYTGGRETQYF.

There are many counts of this clonotype. The chain employs TRBV7-2 and TRBJ1-1; D gene ambiguous. Trimming pared 5 bases from V and 11 bases from J, leaving 15 bases between. Germline lookup yields CDR1 SGHTA and CDR2 FQGNSA. The CDR3 is made up of 12 amino acids. The CDR3 protein is CASSPPQARAFF. The CDR3 DNA reads TGTGCCAGCAGCCCACCACAAGCGAGGGCTTTCTTT.

About this clonotype: A clone one base away is much larger, so this may be a read error. The chain joins TRBV7-2 to TRBJ2-2; a possible D gene is TRBD2 (5 bases). CDR1 and CDR2 (germline): SGHTA, FQGNSA. The CDR3 sequence is 14 residues long. The CDR3 sequence: CASSLGVHTGELLF. The DNA of the CDR3 is TGTGCCAGCAGCTTAGGGGTACACACCGGGGAGCTGCTTTTT.

This clonotype was recorded at least ten times. This chain connects TRBV9 to TRBJ2-3, with 9 bases identical to TRBD1. CDR1 and CDR2 from the germline V gene are SGDLS and YYNGEE. V lost 4 bases to trimming and J lost 5 bases; unmatched junction nucleotides: 8. CDR3 length equals 15 residues. The CDR3 DNA sequence: TGTGCCAGCAGCCTCTACAGGGGGCTTGAAGATACGCAGTATTTT. Its translation is CASSLYRGLEDTQYF.

This clonotype was detected ten times or more. The CDR3 nucleotides read TGTGCCAGCAGTCGAGCGGGGGCGGGAGAGACCCAGTACTTC. It specifies CASSRAGAGETQYF. This chain connects TRBV6-1 to TRBJ2-5; 8 nucleotides align to TRBD2. V shed 5 bases, J shed 4 bases, and the junction held 6 bases outside the gene matches. CDR1 MNHNS and CDR2 SASEGT come from the germline V gene. This CDR3 is built from 14 residues.